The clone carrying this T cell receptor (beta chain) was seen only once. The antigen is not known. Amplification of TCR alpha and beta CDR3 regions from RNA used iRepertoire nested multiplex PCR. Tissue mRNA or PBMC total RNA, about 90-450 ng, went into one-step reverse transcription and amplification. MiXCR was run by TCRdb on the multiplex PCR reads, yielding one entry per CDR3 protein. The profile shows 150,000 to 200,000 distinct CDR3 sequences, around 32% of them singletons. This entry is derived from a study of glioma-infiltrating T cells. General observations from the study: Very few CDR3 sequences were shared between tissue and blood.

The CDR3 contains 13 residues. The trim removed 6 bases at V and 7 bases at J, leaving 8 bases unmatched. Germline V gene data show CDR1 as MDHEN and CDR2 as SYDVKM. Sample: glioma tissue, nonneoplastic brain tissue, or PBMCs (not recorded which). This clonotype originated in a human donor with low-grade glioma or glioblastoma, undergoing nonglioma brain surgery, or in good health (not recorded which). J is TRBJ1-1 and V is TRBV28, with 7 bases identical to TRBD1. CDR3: CASSGPGQFEAFF. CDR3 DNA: TGTGCCAGCAGCGGGCCGGGACAGTTTGAAGCTTTCTTT. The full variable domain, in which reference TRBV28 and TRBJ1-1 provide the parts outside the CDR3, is DVKVTQSSRYLVKRTGEKVFLECVQDMDHENMFWYRQDPGLGLRLIYFSYDVKMKEKGDIPEGYSVSREKKERFSLILESASTNQTSMYLCASSGPGQFEAFFGQGTRLTVV.